This TCR beta chain was obtained from a study of blood T cell repertoires in COVID-19. Losses at the gene ends were 2 bases for V and 8 bases for J; bases not matched to a gene: 7. The CDR3 runs 15 residues. Germline CDR1 is GTSNPN and CDR2 is SVGIG (reference sequence). In the authors' workflow: The assay estimated nucleated cells by amplifying reference gene primers. Profiled with immunoSEQ multiplex PCR; TCRdb holds only in-frame clones, not every one. V and J calls and clone size are copied from that table; D and trimming were computed from the DNA. This sample has hundreds of thousands of clones; 89% occur once, and the top ten carry roughly 2.9%. In assigning cohorts, the study relied on participant-reported clinical history. Participants in the exposed group had met a COVID-19 case in the 2 weeks before joining the study. This clone was seen a few times.

The V and J genes are TRBV30 and TRBJ1-6; the match to TRBD1 covers 9 bases. The sequence was collected from a woman between 45 and 60 years old who had been exposed to COVID-19. The material sequenced was PBMCs or T cells enriched from blood (not recorded which). The CDR3 loop reads CAWSPGTGRDSPLHF. DNA of the CDR3: TGTGCCTGGAGTCCAGGGACAGGGAGGGATTCACCCCTCCACTTT.